The clone carrying this TCR beta chain was observed once. Its matching antigen is unknown. The sample belongs to a study of shared clonotypes between healthy human individuals. Study-level points and caveats: Rarefaction exposed incomplete sorted-subset sequencing despite large depth.

Trimming took 4 bases from V and 1 from J, leaving 7 bases between them. Germline V gene lookup returns CDR1 MDHEN and CDR2 SYDVKM. The CDR3 runs to 13 residues. On sorted subsets, replicate PCRs used roughly 190 ng DNA, or some 28,000 T cell genomes. Assay: immunoSEQ multiplex PCR; the TCRdb copy retains only in-frame clones and omits some. The sample lists around 2.5 million clones, 80% to 95% occurring once. V gene TRBV28 combines with J gene TRBJ1-1; D perhaps matches TRBD1 (5 bases). Sample: naive CD4+ T cells from PBMCs. Subset defined: CD45RA+ positively selected. The receptor's source is a man aged 18-30 years in good health. Some clones in this sample may be carry-over from other donors' samples. CDR3: CASSSGGNTEAFF. CDR3 sequence (DNA): TGTGCCAGCAGTTCTGGGGGGAACACTGAAGCTTTCTTT.